The next 2 T cell receptor beta chains were all read from a single sample in a study of OX40 agonist ivuxolimab in advanced cancers. Some clones are missing from TCRdb's copy, which holds only in-frame ones; the method was immunoSEQ multiplex PCR. The sample lists roughly 48,000 clones; under 85% were seen once. Material: CD4+ or CD8+ T cells sorted from blood, obtained in a trial of the OX40 agonist ivuxolimab. These receptors were obtained from an adult with an advanced solid tumor such as melanoma, head and neck, liver or kidney cancer.

This rearrangement joins TRBV5-1 to TRBJ2-1, with TRBD1 matching over 9 bases. Trimming at V came to 5 bases and at J to 2 bases, leaving 5 bases not matched to a gene. The germline CDR1 and CDR2 sequences are SGHRS and YFSETQ. The length of the CDR3 is 15 residues. The DNA for the CDR3 is TGCGCCAGCAGTTATGACAGGGGGACCTACAATGAGCAGTTCTTC. It codes for CASSYDRGTYNEQFF.

The rearrangement uses TRBV7-2 and TRBJ2-7; possibly TRBD2 for D (6 bases). This CDR3 has 14 amino acids. Germline V CDR1 and CDR2: SGHTA, FQGNSA. Trimming took off 0 bases at V and 1 base at J, with 7 bases between the two ends. The CDR3 region has the DNA TGTGCCAGCAGCTTAGCGGGGGGATCCTACGAGCAGTACTTC. It encodes CASSLAGGSYEQYF. Supplemented by reference TRBV7-2 and TRBJ2-7, the full variable domain reads GAGVSQSPSNKVTEKGKDVELRCDPISGHTALYWYRQSLGQGLEFLIYFQGNSAPDKSGLPSDRFSAERTGGSVSTLTIQRTQQEDSAVYLCASSLAGGSYEQYFGPGTRLTVT.